The 11 T cell receptor beta chains below were found in one sample sequenced in a study of shared clonotypes between healthy human individuals (dated by TCRdb to the early 2020s). Library construction relied on the immunoSEQ multiplex PCR assay. In TCRdb, the immuneACCESS table is reduced to in-frame sequences with V and J assigned. These tables do not hold every clone; where another copy was compared, an unresolved V gene accounts for under half, and the others remain unexplained. This sample holds some 1.4 million clones; 95% to 97% were observed only once. Together, the top ten hold 1% to 1.5% of the sample. Sequencing was performed on naive CD4+ T cells sorted from blood. The intended sense of this specimen's cell subset or site label: CD45RA+ positively selected. Receptors were obtained from a man aged 30 to 39 in good health.

The rearrangement links TRBV7-9 to TRBJ2-3; TRBD2 matches at 7 bases. The germline gives CDR1 SEHNR, CDR2 FQNEAQ (reference sequence). V shed 2 bases and J 0 bases; nucleotides not matched to a gene: 5. The length of the CDR3 is 16 residues. CDR3 coding DNA: TGTGCCAGCAGCTTATGGGGCGGGAGTAGCACAGATACGCAGTATTTT. This sequence encodes CASSLWGGSSTDTQYF.

J is TRBJ2-7 and V is TRBV11-2; TRBD2 matches at 8 bases. Germline V gene sequence: CDR1 SGHAT, CDR2 FQNNGV. V shed 5 bases, J shed 4 bases, and the junction held 7 bases outside the gene matches. The CDR3 extends over 14 amino acids. In DNA, the CDR3 is TGTGCCAGCAGCACCTCCTCGGGGGGGTACGAGCAGTACTTC. This gives the protein CASSTSSGGYEQYF. Variable domain in full (rest from reference TRBV11-2 and TRBJ2-7): EAGVAQSPRYKIIEKRQSVAFWCNPISGHATLYWYQQILGQGPKLLIQFQNNGVVDDSQLPKDRFSAERLKGVDSTLKIQPAKLEDSAVYLCASSTSSGGYEQYFGPGTRLTVT.

J is TRBJ2-2 and V is TRBV19; 10 bases line up with TRBD1. Germline V gives CDR1 LNHDA, CDR2 SQIVND (reference sequence). J gave up 7 bases and V 4 bases, and 9 bases lay outside the gene matches. The CDR3 loop spans 16 amino acids. CDR3 DNA: TGTGCCAGTAGTAGCCGCGACAGGGGGCTGCACGGGGAGCTGTTTTTT. This translates into CASSSRDRGLHGELFF. Looking up the rest from reference TRBV19 and TRBJ2-2 gives the full variable domain: DGGITQSPKYLFRKEGQNVTLSCEQNLNHDAMYWYRQDPGQGLRLIYYSQIVNDFQKGDIAEGYSVSREKKESFPLTVTSAQKNPTAFYLCASSSRDRGLHGELFFGEGSRLTVL.

The V and J genes are TRBV7-3 and TRBJ2-1; no clear D gene. CDR3 length: 13 residues. Per the germline V gene, CDR1 is SGHTA and CDR2 is FQGTGA. Trimming took off 5 bases at V and 3 bases at J, with 8 bases between the two ends. The CDR3 sequence is CASSPSLYNEQFF. The CDR3 nucleotides are TGTGCCAGCAGCCCCAGCCTCTACAATGAGCAGTTCTTC.

The rearrangement joins TRBV28 to TRBJ2-1; 13 positions agree with TRBD2. In germline, CDR1 is MDHEN, CDR2 SYDVKM. The CDR3 consists of 16 residues. V gave up 4 bases and J gave up 5 bases; unmatched junction bases: 5. The CDR3 DNA reads as TGTGCCAGCAGTTCGACTAGCGGGAGGAAACACAATGAGCAGTTCTTC. Its protein product is CASSSTSGRKHNEQFF.

The chain recombines TRBV15 with TRBJ2-5; D may be TRBD2 (5 bases). Trimming removed 7 bases from V and 5 bases from J, with 11 bases in between. The CDR3 is 12 amino acids. Per germline, CDR1 LNHNV and CDR2 YYDKDF (reference sequence). The CDR3 reads CATIPGMETQYF. The CDR3 DNA reads as TGTGCCACCATTCCGGGGATGGAGACCCAGTACTTC.

Worth noting for this clone: The identical CDR3 is also encoded by other nucleotide sequences in the sample. This chain uses TRBV5-1 with TRBJ2-7; TRBD1 aligns across 8 bases. The CDR3 length is 14 residues. The V segment lost 3 bases and the J segment 4 bases; nucleotides outside the gene matches: 6. Germline values: CDR1 SGHRS, CDR2 YFSETQ. The CDR3 sequence is CASSSTGGSYEQYF. CDR3 in DNA: TGCGCCAGCAGCTCTACAGGGGGTAGTTACGAGCAGTACTTC. The entire variable domain, with the rest obtained from reference TRBV5-1 and TRBJ2-7, is as follows: KAGVTQTPRYLIKTRGQQVTLSCSPISGHRSVSWYQQTPGQGLQFLFEYFSETQRNKGNFPGRFSGRQFSNSRSEMNVSTLELGDSALYLCASSSTGGSYEQYFGPGTRLTVT.

The V and J genes are TRBV5-1 and TRBJ2-7, with D perhaps TRBD1 (5 bases). CDR1 is SGHRS, CDR2 YFSETQ, per germline. The V gene lost 1 base and the J gene lost 2 bases, with 10 bases spanning the gap. This CDR3 region has 14 residues. CDR3 coding DNA: TGCGCCAGCAGCTTGCAGACAGAACCCTACGAGCAGTACTTC. This translates into CASSLQTEPYEQYF.

As regards this clone: Other DNA sequences in the sample encode the same CDR3. V usage is TRBV6-6 and J usage is TRBJ2-3; D not certain. This CDR3 region has 14 residues. The V gene lost 1 base and the J gene lost 1 base, with 6 bases spanning the gap. The germline CDR1 and CDR2 sequences are MNHNY and SVGAGI (reference sequence). This chain's CDR3 is CASSYLGGTDTQYF. The CDR3 DNA reads TGTGCCAGCAGTTACTTGGGTGGCACAGATACGCAGTATTTT.

The chain links TRBV4-1 to TRBJ2-6, with a possible D match to TRBD1 (6 bases). This CDR3 has 20 amino acids. V was shortened by 0 bases and J by 0 bases, with 18 bases between the two germline ends. In germline, CDR1 is MGHRA, CDR2 YSYEKL. The CDR3 spells CASSQDKWQGPISGANVLTF. The CDR3 DNA sequence: TGCGCCAGCAGCCAAGATAAATGGCAGGGGCCCATCTCTGGGGCCAACGTCCTGACTTTC.

The CDR3 DNA sequence: TGTGCCAGCATGGCTAGCGGTTACAATGAGCAGTTCTTC. It yields the protein CASMASGYNEQFF. The V and J genes are TRBV6-1 and TRBJ2-1; 7 nucleotides agree with TRBD2. Germline loops: CDR1 MNHNS, CDR2 SASEGT. Trimming removed 7 bases from V and 4 bases from J; junction bases left unmatched: 4. CDR3 length equals 13 residues.